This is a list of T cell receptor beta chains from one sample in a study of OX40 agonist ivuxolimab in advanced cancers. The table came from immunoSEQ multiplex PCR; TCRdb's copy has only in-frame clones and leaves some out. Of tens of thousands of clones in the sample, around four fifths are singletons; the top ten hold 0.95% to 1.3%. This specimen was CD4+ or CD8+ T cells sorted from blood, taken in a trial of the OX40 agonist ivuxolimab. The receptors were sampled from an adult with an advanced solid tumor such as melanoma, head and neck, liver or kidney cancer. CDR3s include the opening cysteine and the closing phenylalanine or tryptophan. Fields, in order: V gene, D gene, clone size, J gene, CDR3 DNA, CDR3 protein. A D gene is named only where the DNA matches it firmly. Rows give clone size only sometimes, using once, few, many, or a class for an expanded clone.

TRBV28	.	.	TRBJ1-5	TGTGCCAGCAGTTTATTCGGCAGGGATAATCAGCCCCAGCATTTT	CASSLFGRDNQPQHF
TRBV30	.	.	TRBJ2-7	TGTGCCTGGAGTGTCGCGGGGATGAACGAGCAGTACTTC	CAWSVAGMNEQYF
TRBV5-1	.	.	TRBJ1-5	TGCGCCAGCAGCCCCAGGGGCAATCAGCCCCAGCATTTT	CASSPRGNQPQHF
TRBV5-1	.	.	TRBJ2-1	TGCGCCAGCAGCTTGGCAACGGCCAATGAGCAGTTCTTC	CASSLATANEQFF
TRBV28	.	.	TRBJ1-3	TGTGCCAGCAGTTCTGGGGTGTGGGGCTACTCTGGAAACACCATATATTTT	CASSSGVWGYSGNTIYF
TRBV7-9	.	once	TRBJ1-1	TGTGCCAGCAACCTTATCGGTACAGGAGTCTTT	CASNLIGTGVF
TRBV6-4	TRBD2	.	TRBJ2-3	TGTGCCAGCAGCCTGAGCGGGATTAGCACAGATACGCAGTATTTT	CASSLSGISTDTQYF
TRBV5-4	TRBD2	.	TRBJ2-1	TGTGCCAGCAGCCCGGAGCGGGGGGCCCTGAATGAGCAGTTCTTC	CASSPERGALNEQFF
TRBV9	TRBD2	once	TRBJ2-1	TGTGCCAGCAGCCTAGGACTAGCGGGTACCTACAATGAGCAGTTCTTC	CASSLGLAGTYNEQFF
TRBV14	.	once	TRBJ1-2	TGTGCCAGCAGCCGGGGACTGTACTATGGCTACACCTTC	CASSRGLYYGYTF
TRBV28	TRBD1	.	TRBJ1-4	TGTGCCAGCAGTTTATCGGGGACAGAAGGGGAAAAACTGTTTTTT	CASSLSGTEGEKLFF
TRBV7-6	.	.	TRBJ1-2	TGTGCCAGCAGCTTTTCCAGGACTAACTATGGCTACACCTTC	CASSFSRTNYGYTF
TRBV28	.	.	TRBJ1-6	TGTGCCAGCGCAGGGTTGAGCTCCTATAATTCACCCCTCCACTTT	CASAGLSSYNSPLHF